Detailed here is one TCR beta chain. The data derive from a study of prognosis after radiotherapy for stage I lung cancer. Two-round multiplex PCR, the amplification method, yielded TCR beta CDR3 from genomic DNA. Gene-specific TRBV and TRBJ primers were used in PCR round one. TCRdb redid the calling of the multiplex PCR reads with MiXCR, one entry per CDR3 protein. The sample lists tens of thousands of distinct CDR3 sequences; more than 25% were seen once. The TCR comes from a donor over 45 with non-small cell lung cancer. Sequenced here: PBMCs, sampled before or after stereotactic body radiation therapy (not recorded which).

The CDR3 DNA follows: TGTGCCAGTAGTATAGGGTGGCAGGAAAGTAAGCCCCAGCATTTT. It is translated as CASSIGWQESKPQHF. This chain uses TRBV19 with TRBJ1-5; D is ambiguous. The CDR3 is 15 residues long. CDR1 is LNHDA, CDR2 SQIVND, per germline (reference sequence). The V and J ends lost 1 base and 8 bases respectively, with 15 bases between them.